Below, one T cell receptor beta chain is given with its context. PCR primers comprised 60 Vbeta and 13 Jbeta primers. Assay: immunoSEQ multiplex PCR; the TCRdb copy retains only in-frame clones and omits some. This table has 110,000 to 150,000 clones, about 72% appearing once. This record comes from a study of cytomegalovirus exposure and HLA in healthy donors. CDR3 size: 15 residues. V lost 0 bases, J lost 2 bases, and 3 bases stayed unmatched. The V gene's germline CDR1 is SGHVS and CDR2 FQNEAQ. Input material: PBMCs. The origin of this receptor is a middle-aged man in good health and CMV-seronegative. V is TRBV7-8 and J is TRBJ1-1; 7 bases align to TRBD1. The CDR3 here is CASSLAGTANTEAFF. The CDR3 DNA reads as TGTGCCAGCAGCTTAGCCGGGACAGCTAACACTGAAGCTTTCTTT.